These T cell receptor beta chains were read from a single sample in a study of cytomegalovirus exposure and HLA in healthy donors. Only in-frame clones appear in the TCRdb table, and some are missing; sequencing was by immunoSEQ multiplex PCR. This table holds about 130,000 clones, roughly four fifths found once. The sample taken for sequencing was PBMCs. The receptors shown here come from a male donor in good health and CMV-seronegative. Each CDR3 is given with its conserved first and last residue. A D gene is named only where the DNA matches it firmly. Expanded clones get a size class; other rows say once, few or many, or leave the size out.

V,size,J,D,CDR3,DNA
TRBV6-5,few,TRBJ1-1,.,CASSYRHGEAFF,TGTGCCAGCAGTTACCGACACGGAGAAGCTTTCTTT
TRBV6-5,.,TRBJ1-4,.,CASSYSTGSTNEKLFF,TGTGCCAGCAGTTACTCGACGGGTTCAACTAATGAAAAACTGTTTTTT
TRBV27,.,TRBJ2-2,TRBD2,CASRLQGWGLAGRTTGELFF,TGTGCCAGCAGACTCCAGGGGTGGGGACTAGCGGGTCGTACCACCGGGGAGCTGTTTTTT
TRBV5-1,.,TRBJ2-4,TRBD2,CASSRNTGLAGGHSYF,TGCGCCAGCAGCCGGAATACGGGACTAGCGGGGGGGCATAGCTACTTC
TRBV5-4,.,TRBJ2-1,.,CASSQGGDSITYNEQFF,TGTGCCAGCAGTCAAGGGGGGGACTCCATCACCTACAATGAGCAGTTCTTC
TRBV5-4,.,TRBJ1-1,.,CASSFPAGRDTEAFF,TGTGCCAGCAGCTTCCCCGCAGGGAGGGACACTGAAGCTTTCTTT
TRBV7-6,.,TRBJ2-3,.,CASSPGGTDTQYF,TGTGCCAGCAGCCCAGGGGGGACAGATACGCAGTATTTT
TRBV2,.,TRBJ2-4,.,CASSQEAKITKNIQYF,TGTGCCAGCAGTCAGGAGGCGAAAATAACCAAAAACATTCAGTACTTC
TRBV6-5,.,TRBJ1-5,.,CASGMGGPQHF,TGTGCCAGCGGGATGGGAGGGCCCCAGCATTTT
TRBV19,.,TRBJ2-7,TRBD2,CASSGRVGEQYF,TGTGCCAGTAGCGGGAGGGTGGGCGAGCAGTACTTC
TRBV5-4,.,TRBJ2-1,TRBD2,CASSLVGLAVDEQFF,TGTGCCAGCAGCTTGGTGGGACTAGCGGTTGATGAGCAGTTCTTC
TRBV7-2,.,TRBJ2-3,.,CASSPLYGGTDTQYF,TGTGCCAGCAGCCCTCTGTATGGAGGGACAGATACGCAGTATTTT
TRBV28,.,TRBJ1-6,.,CASSSQVSRYNSPLHF,TGTGCCAGCAGTTCCCAGGTCAGCCGCTATAATTCACCCCTCCACTTT
TRBV19,once,TRBJ2-7,TRBD2,CASTSGTSSTYEQYF,TGTGCCAGTACCTCCGGGACTAGCAGCACCTACGAGCAGTACTTC
TRBV7-9,few,TRBJ2-2,TRBD2,CASSFWRGDTGELFF,TGTGCCAGCAGCTTCTGGCGGGGGGACACCGGGGAGCTGTTTTTT
TRBV5-1,.,TRBJ2-7,TRBD2,CASSFIPGLADSYEQYF,TGCGCCAGCAGCTTCATTCCGGGACTAGCGGACTCCTACGAGCAGTACTTC
TRBV4-3,.,TRBJ2-1,.,CASSQEARLYNEQFF,TGCGCCAGCAGCCAAGAAGCTAGGTTATACAATGAGCAGTTCTTC
TRBV9,.,TRBJ2-7,TRBD2,CASSVGAGGPASYEQYF,TGTGCCAGCAGCGTGGGAGCGGGAGGGCCCGCGTCCTACGAGCAGTACTTC
TRBV28,.,TRBJ2-6,.,CASSLYSSGANVLTF,TGTGCCAGCAGTTTATACAGCTCTGGGGCCAACGTCCTGACTTTC
TRBV5-6,.,TRBJ1-1,.,CASSLTTGSSVNTEAFF,TGTGCCAGCAGCCTAACGACAGGCTCCAGTGTCAACACTGAAGCTTTCTTT
TRBV18,.,TRBJ2-1,TRBD1,CASSPLTSGQGNEQFF,TGTGCCAGCTCACCTCTTACTTCCGGACAGGGCAATGAGCAGTTCTTC
TRBV9,few,TRBJ1-6,TRBD1,CASSGQGSNSPLHF,TGTGCCAGCAGCGGACAGGGGAGTAATTCACCCCTCCACTTT
TRBV19,.,TRBJ1-3,TRBD1,CASSHDRGGGNTIYF,TGTGCCAGTAGTCATGACAGGGGTGGAGGAAACACCATATATTTT
TRBV15,few,TRBJ1-1,.,CATSSPTKPDTEAFF,TGTGCCACCAGCTCGCCAACGAAACCGGACACTGAAGCTTTCTTT
TRBV12-2,.,TRBJ1-1,.,CASRLTGGDGTEAFF,TGTGCAAGTCGCTTGACAGGGGGCGATGGAACTGAAGCTTTCTTT
TRBV7-9,.,TRBJ2-4,TRBD1,CASSQADRGKNIQYF,TGTGCCAGCAGCCAAGCCGACAGGGGCAAAAACATTCAGTACTTC
TRBV27,.,TRBJ2-2,TRBD1,CASSWDRGTGELFF,TGTGCCAGCAGTTGGGACAGGGGGACAGGGGAGCTGTTTTTT
TRBV28,few,TRBJ1-4,.,CASSFSSQRVDKKLFF,TGTGCCAGCAGTTTTTCCTCACAGAGGGTAGATAAAAAACTGTTTTTT
TRBV7-2,.,TRBJ1-1,.,CASSLELGEAFF,TGTGCCAGCAGCTTAGAACTAGGTGAAGCTTTCTTT
TRBV28,.,TRBJ1-4,TRBD1,CAASGTGSKKLFF,TGTGCCGCCTCCGGGACAGGCTCCAAAAAACTGTTTTTT
TRBV28,.,TRBJ2-4,TRBD2,CASSLRGGKNIQYF,TGTGCCAGCAGCCTCCGGGGGGGAAAAAACATTCAGTACTTC
TRBV5-1,.,TRBJ2-4,TRBD1,CASSLSGGNINIQYF,TGCGCCAGCAGCTTGTCAGGGGGTAATATAAACATTCAGTACTTC
TRBV5-1,.,TRBJ1-4,TRBD1,CASSLGQGWATNEKLFF,TGCGCCAGCAGCTTGGGACAGGGATGGGCAACTAATGAAAAACTGTTTTTT
TRBV4-1,.,TRBJ1-4,.,CASSQDGFGGEEKLFF,TGCGCCAGCAGCCAAGACGGTTTCGGGGGAGAAGAAAAACTGTTTTTT
TRBV7-3,.,TRBJ2-3,TRBD2,CASSPTGLAGGPSTDTQYF,TGTGCCAGCAGCCCCACCGGTCTAGCGGGAGGGCCTAGCACAGATACGCAGTATTTT
TRBV5-1,.,TRBJ1-5,TRBD1,CASSPTGNNQPQHF,TGCGCCAGCAGCCCGACAGGGAACAATCAGCCCCAGCATTTT
TRBV2,many,TRBJ2-2,.,CASSELPGSTGELFF,TGTGCCAGCAGTGAACTCCCGGGGTCGACCGGGGAGCTGTTTTTT
TRBV27,.,TRBJ2-2,TRBD1,CASSPRQGASTGELFF,TGTGCCAGCAGTCCCCGACAGGGGGCCAGCACCGGGGAGCTGTTTTTT
TRBV7-3,.,TRBJ2-1,TRBD2,CASSPLAGGNEQFF,TGTGCCAGCAGCCCGTTAGCGGGAGGTAATGAGCAGTTCTTC